Presented here are 2 T cell receptor beta chains from one specimen sequenced in a study of cytomegalovirus exposure and HLA in healthy donors. Sequencing was performed with immunoSEQ multiplex PCR; in TCRdb, only in-frame clones are kept and a portion is missing. The data show fewer than 130,000 clones, approximately 87% seen once. The material sequenced was PBMCs. Every receptor here comes from a woman younger than 45 in good health and CMV-seropositive.

The V call is TRBV2, the J call TRBJ1-2, with unresolved D. Germline CDR1 and CDR2: SNHLY and FYNNEI. The CDR3 covers 12 residues. The V end lost 8 bases, the J end lost 7 bases, and 14 bases lay between the germline ends. CDR3 nucleotides: TGTGCCAGCTCCATCGGCGGTTCTGGCTACACCTTC. Translating it yields CASSIGGSGYTF.

The chain carries TRBV5-1 and TRBJ2-7; TRBD2 aligns across 10 bases. There are 16 residues in the CDR3. Trimming cost V 4 bases and J 0 bases; bases outside gene matches: 7. From germline, CDR1 is SGHRS and CDR2 YFSETQ. CDR3: CASSPRTSGSSYEQYF. For the CDR3, the DNA is TGCGCCAGCAGCCCAAGGACTAGCGGAAGCTCCTACGAGCAGTACTTC.